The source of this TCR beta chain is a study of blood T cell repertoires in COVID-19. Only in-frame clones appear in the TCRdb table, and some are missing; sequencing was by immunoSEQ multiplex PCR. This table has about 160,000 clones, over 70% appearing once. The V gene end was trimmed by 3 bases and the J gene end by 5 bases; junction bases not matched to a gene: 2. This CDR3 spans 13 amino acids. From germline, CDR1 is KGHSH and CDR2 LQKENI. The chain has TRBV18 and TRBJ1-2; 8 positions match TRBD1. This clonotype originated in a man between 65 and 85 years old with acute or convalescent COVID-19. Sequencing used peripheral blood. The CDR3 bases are TGTGCCAGCTCACCGGGGGACAGGTATGGCTACACCTTC. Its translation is CASSPGDRYGYTF.